The 23 T cell receptor beta chains below come from one sample, sequenced in a study of blood T cells in healthy people across ages. Combining a sample-barcoded 5' primer with a J-beta primer mix, a second PCR ran for 7 to 11 cycles. TCRdb used MiXCR to reprocess the 5' RACE reads, holding one entry per CDR3 protein. The sample shows under 1 million distinct CDR3 sequences, roughly 44% of them seen only once. Sample: blood. The receptor set was obtained from a man in his 60s in good health.

This clonotype was seen only a few times. An end of the junction differs from the germline gene, which may be a read error. The chain employs TRBV7-8 and TRBJ1-2; TRBD1 is a possible D gene (5 bases). The CDR3 extends over 13 amino acids. Germline CDR1 is SGHVS and CDR2 is FQNEAQ. The CDR3: CARSLGPGNGYTF. In nucleotides, the CDR3 is TGTGCCCGCAGCTTAGGGCCAGGGAATGGCTACACCTTC.

The chain combines TRBV12-3 or TRBV12-4 with TRBJ2-3; D ambiguous. The CDR3 sequence is 13 residues long. Trimming took 6 bases from V and 6 from J, leaving 13 bases between them. Here the CDR3 reads CASRRLGSDTQYF. DNA for the CDR3: TGTGCCAGCAGGCGCCTAGGGTCCGATACGCAGTATTTT.

This chain links TRBV6-1 with TRBJ1-1; D perhaps matches TRBD1 (6 bases). V lost 4 bases and J lost 2, with 11 bases in between. This CDR3 comprises 14 residues. In germline, CDR1 is MNHNS, CDR2 SASEGT. The CDR3 spells CASSVRDTNTEAFF. The CDR3 DNA reads TGTGCCAGCAGTGTCCGGGACACTAACACTGAAGCTTTCTTT.

The chain links TRBV20-1 to TRBJ1-5, with TRBD1 matching over 7 bases. Germline V gene sequence: CDR1 DFQATT, CDR2 SNEGSKA (reference sequence). V lost 5 bases and J lost 2; bases outside the gene matches: 3. CDR3 length: 13 amino acids. The CDR3 DNA follows: TGCAGTGCTGGAGGACAGGGCAATCAGCCCCAGCATTTT. Translation gives CSAGGQGNQPQHF.

This clonotype was counted at least ten times. The chain has TRBV7-9 and TRBJ2-5; D gene ambiguous. The CDR3 contains 13 residues. CDR1 is SEHNR and CDR2 is FQNEAQ in the germline V gene (reference sequence). V was shortened by 3 bases and J by 0 bases, with 5 bases between the two germline ends. The CDR3 nucleotides read TGTGCCAGCAGCTTTAACTACCAAGAGACCCAGTACTTC. This encodes CASSFNYQETQYF.

This chain connects TRBV11-2 to TRBJ2-1, with 7 bases lining up with TRBD2. CDR3 length: 16 residues. Germline V gene data show CDR1 as SGHAT and CDR2 as FQNNGV. Losses at the gene ends were 4 bases for V and 4 bases for J; bases not matched to a gene: 10. CDR3 residues: CASSSRLGGGYNEQFF. CDR3 coding DNA: TGTGCCAGCAGCTCGAGACTTGGGGGGGGATACAATGAGCAGTTCTTC.

As concerns this clonotype: Germline is not matched at one junction end, which may reflect a read error. Here the CDR3 reads CAGSYLQGAYEQYF. In nucleotides, the CDR3 is TGTGCCGGCAGTTACCTACAGGGAGCCTACGAGCAGTACTTC. The chain uses TRBV6-5 and TRBJ2-7, with D maybe TRBD1 (6 bases). Germline assignment: CDR1 MNHEY and CDR2 SVGAGI. The CDR3 contains 14 residues.

V gene TRBV7-9 combines with J gene TRBJ2-7; D is perhaps TRBD1 (5 bases). Trimming left V 5 bases short and J 6 bases short, with 14 bases between. CDR1 and CDR2 (germline): SEHNR, FQNEAQ (reference sequence). This CDR3 contains 13 residues. The CDR3 protein is CASSRQYQSEQYF. The CDR3, as DNA: TGTGCCAGCAGCCGACAGTATCAGTCCGAGCAGTACTTC.

V gene TRBV7-8 combines with J gene TRBJ1-6; TRBD1 matches 8 bases. J lost 0 bases, V lost 7 bases, and 5 bases had no gene match. Germline CDR1 and CDR2: SGHVS and FQNEAQ. This CDR3 contains 16 residues. Here the CDR3 DNA reads TGTGCCAGCAAGAGTACAGGGGGCTCCTATAATTCACCCCTCCACTTT. Residues: CASKSTGGSYNSPLHF.

This clonotype was seen a handful of times. The chain uses TRBV12-5 and TRBJ2-1, with a tentative D call TRBD2 (5 bases). V shed 6 bases and J shed 4 bases, with 25 bases lying between them. Germline V lookup: CDR1 LGHNT, CDR2 FRNRAP. The CDR3 consists of 18 residues. The CDR3 DNA is TGTGCTAGTGGCCCCCAAATCGGGGTCACCTCCGGTTACAATGAGCAGTTCTTC. Its translation: CASGPQIGVTSGYNEQFF.

The J gene is TRBJ1-2, the V gene TRBV24-1; D might be TRBD1 (5 bases). The V gene's germline CDR1 is KGHDR and CDR2 SFDVKD. V gave up 4 bases and J gave up 1 base, with 9 bases separating them. The CDR3 covers 14 residues. The DNA of the CDR3 is TGTGCCACCAGTGACACAGGCCGTAACTATGGCTACACCTTC. This translates into CATSDTGRNYGYTF.

The V and J genes are TRBV6-1 and TRBJ2-2, with TRBD2 matching 10 bases. V was pared by 7 bases and J by 7 bases, with 15 bases of the junction left unmatched. The CDR3 is made up of 17 amino acids. Per germline, CDR1 MNHNS and CDR2 SASEGT. In DNA form, the CDR3 reads TGTGCCAGCATCCCGAGGAGCGGGGGGGCCTATAACGGGGAGCTGTTTTTT. It is translated as CASIPRSGGAYNGELFF.

This clonotype was detected only once. Its ends do not fully match the called genes, so a read error is possible. The rearrangement links TRBV29-1 to TRBJ1-4; D may be TRBD1 (5 bases). Per the germline V gene, CDR1 is SQVTM and CDR2 is ANQGSEA. The CDR3 runs to 14 residues. The DNA for the CDR3 is TGCAGCGTTAGCAGGGCGGCAACTAATGGAAAACTGTTTTTT. Translating it yields CSVSRAATNGKLFF.

Regarding this clonotype: A much more abundant neighbour one base away suggests this may be a read error. The V call is TRBV29-1, the J call TRBJ2-7; 9 bases line up with TRBD2. The CDR3 covers 13 residues. Germline V gene sequence: CDR1 SQVTM, CDR2 ANQGSEA. J was trimmed by 5 bases and V by 3 bases; bases with no gene match: 5. Written as DNA, the CDR3 is TGCAGCGTTGATATTAGCGGGGGCGACGAGCAGTACTTC. It encodes CSVDISGGDEQYF.

J is TRBJ2-5 and V is TRBV6-5; D may correspond to TRBD1 or TRBD2 (5 bases each). The CDR3 spans 14 residues. Trimming left V 8 bases short and J 1 base short, with 14 bases between. Germline CDR1 MNHEY, CDR2 SVGAGI. CDR3 in DNA: TGTGCCAGCGGGGGTGATTCGGTCCAAGAGACCCAGTACTTC. This translates into CASGGDSVQETQYF.

This sequence joins TRBV6-6 and TRBJ2-5; TRBD2 matches 14 bases. The CDR3 loop spans 15 amino acids. CDR1 and CDR2 (germline): MNHNY, SVGAGI (reference sequence). V was pared by 6 bases and J by 11 bases, with 11 bases of the junction left unmatched. The CDR3 DNA sequence: TGTGCCAGCAGGACTAGCGGGGGGGCTAACAATGAGCAGTACTTC. Residues: CASRTSGGANNEQYF.

The chain carries TRBV7-6 and TRBJ2-7, with TRBD2 matching 8 bases. V shed 1 base and J 2 bases; nucleotides not matched to a gene: 7. CDR3 length equals 16 residues. CDR1 is SGHVS, CDR2 FNYEAQ, per germline. CDR3 protein: CASSLGRSGGPYEQYF. The DNA for the CDR3 is TGTGCCAGCAGCTTAGGTAGGAGCGGGGGCCCCTACGAGCAGTACTTC.

V is TRBV6-2 or TRBV6-3 and J is TRBJ2-6; D is unclear. Trimming shortened V by 2 bases and J by 1 base, and 6 bases separated the two germline ends. CDR1 is MNHEY and CDR2 is SVGEGT in the germline V gene. CDR3 length: 15 amino acids. The CDR3, as DNA: TGTGCCAGCAGTTACACCGGTTCTGGGGCCAACGTCCTGACTTTC. It codes for CASSYTGSGANVLTF.

The chain combines TRBV24-1 with TRBJ2-3; unclear D gene. With 4 bases removed from V and 0 bases from J, the gap between germline ends came to 13 bases. CDR3 length: 16 amino acids. Germline V lookup: CDR1 KGHDR, CDR2 SFDVKD. CDR3 sequence (DNA): TGTGCCACCAGTGACTTCGGGCGTCCTAGCACAGATACGCAGTATTTT. This encodes CATSDFGRPSTDTQYF.

The J gene is TRBJ2-7, the V gene TRBV4-1; D possibly corresponds to TRBD1 (5 bases). This CDR3 spans 13 amino acids. CDR1 MGHRA and CDR2 YSYEKL come from the germline V gene. Trimming removed 0 bases at V and 2 bases at J, with 5 bases between. The CDR3 coding sequence is TGCGCCAGCAGCCAAGAAGGGGCCTACGAGCAGTACTTC. Its translation is CASSQEGAYEQYF.

This clonotype was picked up one time. The chain uses TRBV28 and TRBJ1-2; D not resolved. The CDR3 contains 12 residues. V was pared by 3 bases and J by 3 bases, with 5 bases between. In germline, CDR1 is MDHEN, CDR2 SYDVKM. This CDR3 reads CASSFDYYGYTF. CDR3 coding DNA: TGTGCCAGCAGTTTTGACTACTATGGCTACACCTTC.

The rearrangement joins TRBV10-3 to TRBJ2-1, with 12 bases lining up with TRBD2. CDR1 and CDR2 from the germline V gene are ENHRY and SYGVKD. The CDR3 extends over 16 amino acids. Losses at the gene ends were 4 bases for V and 10 bases for J; bases not matched to a gene: 11. CDR3 nucleotide sequence: TGTGCCATCAGTGGCTGGACTAGCGGGGATAGGGTCGAGCAGTTCTTC. Translated: CAISGWTSGDRVEQFF.

This sequence joins TRBV12-3 or TRBV12-4 and TRBJ1-1, with a tentative D call TRBD1 (6 bases). V was cut by 4 bases and J by 1 base, with 13 bases left in between. The CDR3 sequence is 15 residues long. The CDR3 spells CASSSPDSPNTEAFF. In DNA, the CDR3 is TGTGCCAGCAGTTCCCCGGACAGTCCGAACACTGAAGCTTTCTTT.